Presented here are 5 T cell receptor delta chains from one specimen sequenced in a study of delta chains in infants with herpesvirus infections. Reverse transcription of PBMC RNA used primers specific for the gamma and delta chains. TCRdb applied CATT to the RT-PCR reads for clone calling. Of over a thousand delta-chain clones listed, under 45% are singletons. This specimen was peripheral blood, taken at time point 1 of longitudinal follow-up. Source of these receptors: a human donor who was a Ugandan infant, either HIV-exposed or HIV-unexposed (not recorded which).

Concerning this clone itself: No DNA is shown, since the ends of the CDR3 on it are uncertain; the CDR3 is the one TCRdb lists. The CDR3: CSVLLCSKRPSYGVLGDTDKLIF. This rearrangement joins TRAV29/DV5 to TRDJ1; TRDD3, the table's D call, was not compared with the DNA. Including both end residues, the CDR3 is 23 amino acids long. Germline V gives CDR1 NSMFDY, CDR2 ISSIKDK.

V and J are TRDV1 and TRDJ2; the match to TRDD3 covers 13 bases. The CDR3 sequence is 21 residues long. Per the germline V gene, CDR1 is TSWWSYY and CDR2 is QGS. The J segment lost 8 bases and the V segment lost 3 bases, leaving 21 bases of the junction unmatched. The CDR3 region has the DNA TGTGCTCTTGGGGATCCTGCCTCCATTAACTGGGGGATACGCGTAAAGGCACAACTCTTCTTT. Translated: CALGDPASINWGIRVKAQLFF.

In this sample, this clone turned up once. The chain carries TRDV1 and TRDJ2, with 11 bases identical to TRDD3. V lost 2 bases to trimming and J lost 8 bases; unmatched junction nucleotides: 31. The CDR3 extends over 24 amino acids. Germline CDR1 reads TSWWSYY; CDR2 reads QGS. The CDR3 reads CALGELSYPSEYWGIKQLMAQLFF. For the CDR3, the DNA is TGTGCTCTTGGGGAATTGTCCTATCCATCCGAGTACTGGGGGATAAAGCAGTTAATGGCACAACTCTTCTTT.

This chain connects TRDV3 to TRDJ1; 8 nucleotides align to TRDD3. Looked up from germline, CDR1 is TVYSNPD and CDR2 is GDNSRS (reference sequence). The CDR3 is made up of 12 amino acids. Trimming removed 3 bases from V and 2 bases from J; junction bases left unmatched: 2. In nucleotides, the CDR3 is TGTGCCTTCCGGGGGATAACCGATAAACTCATCTTT. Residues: CAFRGITDKLIF.

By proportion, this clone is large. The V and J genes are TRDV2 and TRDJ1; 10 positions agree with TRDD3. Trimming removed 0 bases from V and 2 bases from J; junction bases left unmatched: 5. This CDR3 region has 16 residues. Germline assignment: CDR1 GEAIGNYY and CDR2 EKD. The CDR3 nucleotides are TGTGCCTGTGACACCGTATTACTGGGGGATACCGATAAACTCATCTTT. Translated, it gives CACDTVLLGDTDKLIF.